The 6 T cell receptor beta chains presented below share a single source sample, sequenced in a study of blood T cell repertoires in COVID-19. Profiled with immunoSEQ multiplex PCR; TCRdb holds only in-frame clones, not every one. Of about 93,000 clones in the sample, roughly 90% were seen once. The sample consisted of peripheral blood. The source of these receptors is a man over 45 with acute or convalescent COVID-19.

The rearrangement links TRBV28 to TRBJ2-2; no definite D call. From germline, CDR1 is MDHEN and CDR2 SYDVKM. The CDR3 length is 11 residues. V was cut by 1 base and J by 9 bases, with 3 bases left in between. CDR3 nucleotides: TGTGCCAGCAGTTTATCTTGGGAGCTGTTTTTT. Translated: CASSLSWELFF.

This chain connects TRBV6-5 to TRBJ2-1, with no clear D. Trimming removed 6 bases from V and 7 bases from J, with 7 bases in between. CDR3 length: 11 amino acids. Germline CDR1 and CDR2: MNHEY and SVGAGI. CDR3 DNA: TGTGCCAGCAGCGCCGGTAATGAGCAGTTCTTC. Its protein product is CASSAGNEQFF.

The chain couples TRBV7-2 to TRBJ1-3; D unclear. V lost 3 bases and J 0 bases, leaving 6 bases between the germline ends. The germline V gene encodes CDR1 SGHTA and CDR2 FQGNSA. This CDR3 contains 14 residues. Written as DNA, the CDR3 is TGTGCCAGCAGCTTTACGGTCTCTGGAAACACCATATATTTT. This sequence encodes CASSFTVSGNTIYF.

This sequence joins TRBV7-7 and TRBJ1-3, with D perhaps TRBD1 (6 bases). From germline, CDR1 is SSHAT and CDR2 FNYEAQ (reference sequence). Trimming removed 2 bases at V and 2 bases at J, with 16 bases between. The CDR3 has 17 residues. CDR3 sequence reads: CASSLYQGRAAGNTIYF. The DNA for the CDR3 is TGTGCCAGCAGCTTATATCAGGGGAGGGCCGCTGGAAACACCATATATTTT. Full variable domain (rest looked up from reference TRBV7-7 and TRBJ1-3): GAGVSQSPRYKVTKRGQDVTLRCDPISSHATLYWYQQALGQGPEFLTYFNYEAQPDKSGLPSDRFSAERPEGSISTLTIQRTEQRDSAMYRCASSLYQGRAAGNTIYFGEGSWLTVV.

This chain uses TRBV6-4 with TRBJ1-1; D is perhaps TRBD1 (5 bases). Germline CDR1 is MRHNA and CDR2 is SNTAGT. V was shortened by 3 bases and J by 5 bases, with 10 bases between the two germline ends. The CDR3 length is 13 residues. The CDR3 DNA follows: TGTGCCAGCAGTGAGGTTCAGGGAACTGAAGCTTTCTTT. Protein product: CASSEVQGTEAFF.

This chain uses TRBV3-1 (or the pseudogene TRBV3-2) with TRBJ2-1; TRBD2 matches at 8 bases. V lost 8 bases to trimming and J lost 5 bases; unmatched junction nucleotides: 8. CDR1 LGHDT and CDR2 YNNKEL come from the germline V gene (reference sequence). The CDR3 is 14 residues long. DNA for the CDR3: TGTGCCAGCGGGGTAGCGGGGAAAGACAATGAGCAGTTCTTC. This encodes CASGVAGKDNEQFF.